This TCR beta chain was found in a study of beta chain features in type 1 diabetes. The isolated RNA, all of it, was reverse transcribed, so expressed TCRB transcripts were what got sequenced. Libraries were prepared by immunoSEQ multiplex PCR; TCRdb keeps only in-frame clonotypes and omits some of them. Of under 450,000 clones in the sample, around 13% were seen once. Overall study findings and caveats: Reads derived from cDNA could over-represent cells showing high TCR expression. Patients with type 1 diabetes carried fewer insertions and had more deletions at their VDJ junctions.

Trimming removed 0 bases from V and 7 bases from J, with 10 bases in between. This CDR3 comprises 14 residues. In germline, CDR1 is MGHRA, CDR2 YSYEKL. This clone has a handful of counts. Its antigen remains unidentified. Input material: naive CD4+ T cells from blood. This receptor was identified in a man younger than 40 in good health. The rearrangement joins TRBV4-1 to TRBJ1-5; unclear D gene. This CDR3 reads CASSQEGRRQPQHF. DNA of the CDR3: TGCGCCAGCAGCCAAGAAGGGAGGCGACAGCCCCAGCATTTT.